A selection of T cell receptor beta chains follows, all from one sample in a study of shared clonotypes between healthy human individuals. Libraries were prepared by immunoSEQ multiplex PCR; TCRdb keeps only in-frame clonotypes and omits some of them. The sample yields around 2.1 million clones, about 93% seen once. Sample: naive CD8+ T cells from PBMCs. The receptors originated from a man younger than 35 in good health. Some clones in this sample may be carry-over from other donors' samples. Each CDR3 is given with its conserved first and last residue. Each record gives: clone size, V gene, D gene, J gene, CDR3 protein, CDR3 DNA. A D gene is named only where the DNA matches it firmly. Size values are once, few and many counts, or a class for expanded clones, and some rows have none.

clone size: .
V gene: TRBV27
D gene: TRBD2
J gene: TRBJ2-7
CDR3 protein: CASSQKGLAGYEQYF
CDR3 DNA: TGTGCCAGCAGTCAAAAGGGACTAGCTGGGTACGAGCAGTACTTC

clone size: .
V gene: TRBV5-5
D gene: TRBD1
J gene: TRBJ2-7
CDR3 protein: CASRDRGHEQYF
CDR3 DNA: TGTGCCAGCAGGGACAGGGGCCACGAGCAGTACTTC

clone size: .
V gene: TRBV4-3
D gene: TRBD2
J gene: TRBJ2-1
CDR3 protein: CASSQPPEREGYNEQFF
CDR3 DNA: TGCGCCAGCAGCCAACCGCCGGAGCGGGAGGGGTACAATGAGCAGTTCTTC

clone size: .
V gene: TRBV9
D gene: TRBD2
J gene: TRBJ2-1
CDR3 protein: CASSVEASGYNEQFF
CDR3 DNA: TGTGCCAGCAGCGTAGAGGCTAGCGGCTACAATGAGCAGTTCTTC

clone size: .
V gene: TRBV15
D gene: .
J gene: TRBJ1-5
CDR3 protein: CATSRGRNSNQPQHF
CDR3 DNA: TGTGCCACCAGCAGAGGCAGGAATAGCAATCAGCCCCAGCATTTT

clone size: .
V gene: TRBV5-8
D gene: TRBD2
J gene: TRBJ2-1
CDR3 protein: CASSTGTSVYNEQFF
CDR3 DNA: TGTGCCAGCAGCACCGGGACTAGCGTCTACAATGAGCAGTTCTTC

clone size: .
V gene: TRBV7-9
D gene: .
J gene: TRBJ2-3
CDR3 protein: CASSPPSDEADTQYF
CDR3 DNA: TGTGCCAGCAGTCCCCCTAGCGATGAGGCAGATACGCAGTATTTT

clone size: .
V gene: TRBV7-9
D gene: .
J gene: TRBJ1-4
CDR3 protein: CASSLAQGEKLFF
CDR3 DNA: TGTGCCAGCAGCTTAGCGCAGGGGGAAAAACTGTTTTTT

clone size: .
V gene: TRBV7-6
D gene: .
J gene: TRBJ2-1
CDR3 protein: CASSRSPYNEQFF
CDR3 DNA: TGTGCCAGCAGCCGATCCCCTTACAATGAGCAGTTCTTC

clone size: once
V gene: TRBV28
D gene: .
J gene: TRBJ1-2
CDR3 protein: CASSATGYGYTF
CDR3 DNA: TGTGCCAGCAGTGCGACAGGTTATGGCTACACCTTC

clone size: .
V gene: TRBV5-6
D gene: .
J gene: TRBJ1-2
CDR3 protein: CASSPRDGFRNYGYTF
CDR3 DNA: TGTGCCAGCAGCCCCCGGGACGGTTTTCGTAACTATGGCTACACCTTC

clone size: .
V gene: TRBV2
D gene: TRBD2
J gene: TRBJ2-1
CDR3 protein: CASSEEASGRAGKNEQFF
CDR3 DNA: TGTGCCAGCAGTGAAGAGGCTAGCGGGAGGGCTGGGAAAAATGAGCAGTTCTTC

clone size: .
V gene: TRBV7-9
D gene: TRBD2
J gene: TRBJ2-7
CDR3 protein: CASSSSGSYEQYF
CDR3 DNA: TGTGCCAGCAGCTCAAGCGGGAGTTACGAGCAGTACTTC

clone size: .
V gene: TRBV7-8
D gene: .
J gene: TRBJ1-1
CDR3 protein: CASSPPDRNTEAFF
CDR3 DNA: TGTGCCAGCAGCCCCCCAGACAGGAACACTGAAGCTTTCTTT

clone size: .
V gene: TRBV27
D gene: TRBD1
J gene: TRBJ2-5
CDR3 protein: CASRPLRQGGETQYF
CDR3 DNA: TGTGCCAGCAGACCGTTACGACAGGGGGGGGAGACCCAGTACTTC

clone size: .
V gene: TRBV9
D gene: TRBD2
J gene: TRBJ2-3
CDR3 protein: CASSDAGLAGPSDTQYF
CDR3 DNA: TGTGCCAGCAGCGACGCCGGACTAGCGGGACCTTCAGATACGCAGTATTTT

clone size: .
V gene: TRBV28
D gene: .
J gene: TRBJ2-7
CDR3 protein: CASSFPEGGHEQYF
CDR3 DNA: TGTGCCAGCAGTTTCCCCGAAGGGGGGCACGAGCAGTACTTC

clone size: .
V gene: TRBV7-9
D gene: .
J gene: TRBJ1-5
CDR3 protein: CASSLGIDGNQPQHF
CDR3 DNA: TGTGCCAGCAGCTTAGGGATTGATGGCAATCAGCCCCAGCATTTT

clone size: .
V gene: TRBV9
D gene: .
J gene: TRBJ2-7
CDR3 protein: CASSVGGESYEQYF
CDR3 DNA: TGTGCCAGCAGCGTAGGTGGGGAAAGCTACGAGCAGTACTTC

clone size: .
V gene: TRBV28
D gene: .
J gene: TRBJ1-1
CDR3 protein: CASSPGMVGYTEAFF
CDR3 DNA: TGTGCCAGCAGTCCGGGGATGGTAGGGTACACTGAAGCTTTCTTT

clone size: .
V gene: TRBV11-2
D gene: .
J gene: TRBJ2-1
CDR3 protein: CASSLDNNEQFF
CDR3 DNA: TGTGCCAGCAGCTTAGACAATAATGAGCAGTTCTTC

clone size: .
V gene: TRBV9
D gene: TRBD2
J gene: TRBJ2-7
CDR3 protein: CASSVVAGGSYEQYF
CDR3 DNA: TGTGCCAGCAGCGTAGTGGCGGGAGGGTCCTACGAGCAGTACTTC

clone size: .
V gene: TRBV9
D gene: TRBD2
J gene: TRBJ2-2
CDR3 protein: CASSGLAGAWLFF
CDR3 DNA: TGTGCCAGCAGCGGATTAGCGGGAGCGTGGCTGTTTTTT

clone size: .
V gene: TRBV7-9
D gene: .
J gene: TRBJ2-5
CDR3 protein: CASSPGGGGFVTQYF
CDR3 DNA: TGTGCCAGCAGCCCTGGCGGAGGGGGGTTCGTGACCCAGTACTTC

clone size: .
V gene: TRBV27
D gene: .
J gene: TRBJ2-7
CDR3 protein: CASSSHLNEQYF
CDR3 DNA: TGTGCCAGCAGTTCTCACCTGAACGAGCAGTACTTC

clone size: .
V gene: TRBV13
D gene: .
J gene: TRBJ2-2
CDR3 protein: CASSPRLGIGELFF
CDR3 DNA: TGTGCCAGCAGCCCCCGACTAGGGATCGGGGAGCTGTTTTTT

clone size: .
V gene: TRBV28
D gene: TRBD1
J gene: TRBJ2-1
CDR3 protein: CASSIGTGFRGEQFF
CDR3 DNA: TGTGCCAGCAGTATTGGGACAGGTTTCCGAGGTGAGCAGTTCTTC

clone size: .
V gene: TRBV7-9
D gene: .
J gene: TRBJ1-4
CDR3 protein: CATPGKARKLFF
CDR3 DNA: TGTGCCACCCCGGGGAAGGCGAGGAAACTGTTTTTT

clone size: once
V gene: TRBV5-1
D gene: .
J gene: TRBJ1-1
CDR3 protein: CASRTNNREAFF
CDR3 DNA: TGCGCCAGCAGGACCAACAACCGAGAAGCTTTCTTT

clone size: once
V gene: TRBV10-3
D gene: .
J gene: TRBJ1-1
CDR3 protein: CAISESMGTEAFF
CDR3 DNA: TGTGCCATCAGTGAGTCGATGGGTACTGAAGCTTTCTTT

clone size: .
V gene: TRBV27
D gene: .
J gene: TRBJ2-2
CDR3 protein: CASRLLAGADGELFF
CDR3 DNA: TGTGCCAGCAGGTTACTAGCAGGGGCTGACGGGGAGCTGTTTTTT

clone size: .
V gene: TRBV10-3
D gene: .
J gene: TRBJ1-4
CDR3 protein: CAISDTGANEKLFF
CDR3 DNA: TGTGCCATCAGTGACACGGGGGCTAATGAAAAACTGTTTTTT

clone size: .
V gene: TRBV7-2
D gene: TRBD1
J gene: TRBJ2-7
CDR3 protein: CASSLRQGPIYEQYF
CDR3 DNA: TGTGCCAGCAGCTTAAGACAGGGCCCTATTTACGAGCAGTACTTC

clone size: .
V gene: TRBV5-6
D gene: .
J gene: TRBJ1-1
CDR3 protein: CASSLQGTNTEAFF
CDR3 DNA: TGTGCCAGCAGCTTGCAGGGGACGAACACTGAAGCTTTCTTT

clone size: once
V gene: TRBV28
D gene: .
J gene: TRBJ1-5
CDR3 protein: CASSSHRGNSNQPQHF
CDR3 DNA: TGTGCCAGCAGTTCCCATAGGGGGAATAGCAATCAGCCCCAGCATTTT

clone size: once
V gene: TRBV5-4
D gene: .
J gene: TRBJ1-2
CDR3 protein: CASSLEERFYGYTF
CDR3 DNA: TGTGCCAGCAGCTTGGAGGAGCGTTTTTATGGCTACACCTTC

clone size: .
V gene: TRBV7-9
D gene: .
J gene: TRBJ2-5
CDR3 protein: CASSAPGQETQYF
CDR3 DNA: TGTGCCAGCAGCGCCCCGGGCCAAGAGACCCAGTACTTC

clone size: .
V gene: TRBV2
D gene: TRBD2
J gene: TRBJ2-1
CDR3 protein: CASSEARSGRGNANEQFF
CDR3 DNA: TGTGCCAGCAGTGAAGCAAGAAGCGGGAGAGGTAATGCGAATGAGCAGTTCTTC

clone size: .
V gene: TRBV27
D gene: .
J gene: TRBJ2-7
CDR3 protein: CASSLSMSYEQYF
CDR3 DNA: TGTGCCAGCAGTTTAAGTATGTCCTACGAGCAGTACTTC

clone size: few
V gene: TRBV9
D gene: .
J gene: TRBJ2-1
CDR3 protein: CASSVGVGDEQFF
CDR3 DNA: TGTGCCAGCAGCGTAGGGGTAGGGGATGAGCAGTTCTTC

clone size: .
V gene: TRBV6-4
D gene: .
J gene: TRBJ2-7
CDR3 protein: CASSDPRTAREQYF
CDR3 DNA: TGTGCCAGCAGTGACCCCAGGACGGCACGCGAGCAGTACTTC

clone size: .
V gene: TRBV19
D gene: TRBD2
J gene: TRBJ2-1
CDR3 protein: CASSIGGRFNEQFF
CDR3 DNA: TGTGCCAGTAGTATCGGCGGGAGGTTCAATGAGCAGTTCTTC

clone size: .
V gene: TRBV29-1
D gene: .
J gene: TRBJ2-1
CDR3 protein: CSVEGSRNYNEQFF
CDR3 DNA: TGCAGCGTTGAAGGTTCGAGGAACTACAATGAGCAGTTCTTC

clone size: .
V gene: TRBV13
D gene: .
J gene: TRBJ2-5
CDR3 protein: CASSAGLTGLETQYF
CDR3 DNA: TGTGCCAGCAGCGCCGGGCTAACAGGTCTAGAGACCCAGTACTTC

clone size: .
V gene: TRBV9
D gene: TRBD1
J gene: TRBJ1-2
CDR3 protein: CASSVARQGGDGYTF
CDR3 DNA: TGTGCCAGCAGCGTAGCTAGACAGGGGGGTGATGGCTACACCTTC

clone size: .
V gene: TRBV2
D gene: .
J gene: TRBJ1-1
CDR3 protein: CASSEGGLEAFF
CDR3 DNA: TGTGCCAGCAGTGAGGGGGGGCTGGAAGCTTTCTTT

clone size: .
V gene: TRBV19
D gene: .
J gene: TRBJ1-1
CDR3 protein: CASRIHSRNTEAFF
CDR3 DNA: TGTGCCAGTAGAATACATAGTCGGAACACTGAAGCTTTCTTT

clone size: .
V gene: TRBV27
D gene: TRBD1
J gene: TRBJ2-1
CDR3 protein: CASSQGTGYNEQFF
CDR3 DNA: TGTGCCAGCAGTCAAGGGACAGGTTACAATGAGCAGTTCTTC

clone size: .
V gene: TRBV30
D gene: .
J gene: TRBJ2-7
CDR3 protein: CAWSVVGGYEQYF
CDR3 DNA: TGTGCCTGGAGTGTGGTGGGGGGTTACGAGCAGTACTTC

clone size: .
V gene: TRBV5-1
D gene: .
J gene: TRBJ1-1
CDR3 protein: CASSLIWGMNTEAFF
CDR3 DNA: TGCGCCAGCAGCTTGATTTGGGGAATGAACACTGAAGCTTTCTTT

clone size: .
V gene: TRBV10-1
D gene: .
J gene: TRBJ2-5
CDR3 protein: CASPGQGQETQYF
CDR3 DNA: TGCGCCAGTCCAGGGCAGGGGCAAGAGACCCAGTACTTC

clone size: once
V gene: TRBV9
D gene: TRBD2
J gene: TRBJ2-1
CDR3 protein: CASSPPGGTFYNEQFF
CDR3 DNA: TGTGCCAGCAGCCCCCCGGGGGGGACCTTTTACAATGAGCAGTTCTTC

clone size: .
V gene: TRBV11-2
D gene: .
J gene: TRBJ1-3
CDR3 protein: CASSPPPGAVLGGNTIYF
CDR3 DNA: TGTGCCAGCAGCCCGCCCCCGGGAGCAGTCCTCGGCGGAAACACCATATATTTT

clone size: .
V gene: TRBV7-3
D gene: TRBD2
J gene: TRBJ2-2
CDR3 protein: CASSVRAGAIGELFF
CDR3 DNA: TGTGCCAGCAGCGTCCGGGCGGGAGCCATCGGGGAGCTGTTTTTT

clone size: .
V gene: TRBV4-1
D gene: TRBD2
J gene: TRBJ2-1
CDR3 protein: CASSQTSGLYNEQFF
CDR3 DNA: TGCGCCAGCAGCCAGACTAGCGGGCTGTACAATGAGCAGTTCTTC

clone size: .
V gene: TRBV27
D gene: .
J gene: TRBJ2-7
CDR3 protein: CASSLFPAYEQYF
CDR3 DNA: TGTGCCAGCAGTTTATTCCCAGCCTACGAGCAGTACTTC

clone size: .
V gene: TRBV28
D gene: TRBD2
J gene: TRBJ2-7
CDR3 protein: CASTLSGRTYEQYF
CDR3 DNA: TGTGCCAGCACCCTAAGCGGGAGGACCTACGAGCAGTACTTC

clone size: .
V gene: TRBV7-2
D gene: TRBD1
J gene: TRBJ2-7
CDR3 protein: CASSLGGGSNYEQYF
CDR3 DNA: TGTGCCAGCAGCTTAGGAGGGGGCAGCAACTACGAGCAGTACTTC

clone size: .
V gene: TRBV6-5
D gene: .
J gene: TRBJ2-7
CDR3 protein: CASSYSRGEKNYEQYF
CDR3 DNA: TGTGCCAGCAGTTACTCCAGGGGGGAGAAGAACTACGAGCAGTACTTC